The following is a T cell receptor (beta chain) sequence with its context. Its antigen is currently unknown. The PCR had 60 Vbeta and 13 Jbeta primers. Some clones are missing from TCRdb's copy, which holds only in-frame ones; the method was immunoSEQ multiplex PCR. The data hold 150,000 to 200,000 clones, with 80% to 85% observed a single time. This sample stems from a study of cytomegalovirus exposure and HLA in healthy donors. Findings and limits, study-wide: Relative to equally common others, HLA-associated TCR beta chains showed greater clonal expansion in a later analysis.

The sequenced sample was PBMCs. This sequence originates from a human donor in good health.

CDR3 nucleotides: TGTGCCAGCAGCTCCCGGACAGGGCACTCCCGCGGCACCGGGGAGCTGTTTTTT. This translates into CASSSRTGHSRGTGELFF. The rearrangement links TRBV7-9 to TRBJ2-2; 8 bases are shared with TRBD1. The CDR3 extends over 18 amino acids. The junction had 14 bases not matched to a gene; V was cut back by 4 bases and J by 4 bases. Germline V lookup: CDR1 SEHNR, CDR2 FQNEAQ (reference sequence).